This T cell receptor (beta chain) was sequenced during a study of OX40 agonist ivuxolimab in advanced cancers. Study-level background: Earlier treatment with anti-PD-1, anti-PD-L1 or anti-CTLA-4 was permitted, and about 40% had received some.

This clone was observed once. No antigen is known for it. Study-level findings and limits: More expanded clones were seen, on average, in CD8+ T cells than in CD4+. Expanded peripheral T cells had an undetermined antigen specificity. Some nonresponders likewise displayed low normalized T-cell clonal expansion.

Using immunoSEQ multiplex PCR, the repertoire was profiled, and TCRdb retains in-frame clones only, with some absent. The table lists around 67,000 clones, roughly 80% of them singletons. Germline lookup yields CDR1 GTSNPN and CDR2 SVGIG (reference sequence). V was shortened by 0 bases and J by 2 bases, with 14 bases between the two germline ends. The CDR3 totals 15 residues. The TCR was taken from an adult with an advanced solid tumor such as melanoma, head and neck, liver or kidney cancer. The V and J genes are TRBV30 and TRBJ2-7; tentatively, D is TRBD1 (6 bases). The material sequenced was CD4+ or CD8+ T cells sorted from blood, taken in a trial of the OX40 agonist ivuxolimab. CDR3 sequence (DNA): TGTGCCTGGAGTGTAATCTCAGGGGTTACCTACGAGCAGTACTTC. It yields the protein CAWSVISGVTYEQYF.